Shown below are 21 T cell receptor beta chains from a single sample sequenced in a study of T cells in Graves' hyperthyroidism and ophthalmopathy. RNA transcripts gave rise to amplified TCR beta CDR3 regions. The HTBI set primed first-round TCR CDR3 RT-PCR. Via MiXCR, TCRdb re-called the multiplex PCR reads, giving one row per CDR3 protein. The sample carries 150,000 or so distinct CDR3 sequences, 22% recorded once. Sequencing was done on a sample of blood. The receptors shown here come from a woman aged 45-60 years with Graves' hyperthyroidism that later progressed to Graves' ophthalmopathy.

There are many counts of this clonotype. V usage is TRBV20-1 and J usage is TRBJ2-7; 10 bases map to TRBD2. Looked up from germline, CDR1 is DFQATT and CDR2 is SNEGSKA (reference sequence). The length of the CDR3 is 15 residues. J was trimmed by 2 bases and V by 6 bases; bases with no gene match: 10. CDR3 sequence reads: CSAEPLAGLPYEQYF. The CDR3 nucleotides read TGCAGTGCCGAACCACTAGCGGGACTGCCCTACGAGCAGTACTTC.

CDR3 in DNA: TGTGCCAGCAGCACGTTGGACGGTGGAAACACCATATATTTT. Residues: CASSTLDGGNTIYF. This chain connects TRBV9 to TRBJ1-3; the D is unclear. CDR3 length equals 14 residues. V was pared by 4 bases and J by 3 bases, with 11 bases between. Germline V gene data show CDR1 as SGDLS and CDR2 as YYNGEE.

This clonotype was observed many times. This rearrangement joins TRBV29-1 to TRBJ1-2; TRBD1 agrees at 8 bases. The ends lost 4 bases at V and 6 bases at J; junction bases unmatched: 10. Germline CDR1 SQVTM, CDR2 ANQGSEA. The CDR3 runs 14 residues. The CDR3 sequence is CSVGPSDRENGYTF. The CDR3 region has the DNA TGCAGCGTTGGCCCCTCGGACAGGGAGAATGGCTACACCTTC.

This clonotype was seen at least ten times. The chain employs TRBV12-5 and TRBJ2-3, with TRBD1 matching 8 bases. Germline lookup yields CDR1 LGHNT and CDR2 FRNRAP. The ends lost 1 base at V and 1 base at J; junction bases unmatched: 1. The CDR3 covers 15 residues. CDR3 sequence reads: CASGLGTGRTDTQYF. The CDR3 DNA is TGTGCTAGTGGTTTGGGGACAGGGCGCACAGATACGCAGTATTTT.

J is TRBJ1-1 and V is TRBV20-1; 8 positions match TRBD1. Germline V gene lookup returns CDR1 DFQATT and CDR2 SNEGSKA (reference sequence). The CDR3 has 14 residues. V was pared by 5 bases and J by 4 bases, with 9 bases of the junction left unmatched. CDR3 bases: TGCAGTGCTTCCGGGACAGGTGGGAGCACTGAAGCTTTCTTT. Translated: CSASGTGGSTEAFF.

The gene calls are TRBV7-9 and TRBJ2-7; D is undetermined. V lost 5 bases, J lost 0 bases, and 11 bases lay in between. This CDR3 comprises 14 residues. CDR1 and CDR2 (germline): SEHNR, FQNEAQ (reference sequence). The CDR3 nucleotides are TGTGCCAGCAGCCACAAGGACCCCTCCTACGAGCAGTACTTC. Translating it yields CASSHKDPSYEQYF. The full variable domain, in which reference TRBV7-9 and TRBJ2-7 provide the parts outside the CDR3, is DTGVSQNPRHKITKRGQNVTFRCDPISEHNRLYWYRQTLGQGPEFLTYFQNEAQLEKSRLLSDRFSAERPKGSFSTLEIQRTEQGDSAMYLCASSHKDPSYEQYFGPGTRLTVT.

V is TRBV28 and J is TRBJ2-7; 10 bases line up with TRBD1. This CDR3 has 15 amino acids. The trim removed 6 bases at V and 5 bases at J, leaving 10 bases unmatched. Germline CDR1 and CDR2: MDHEN and SYDVKM. The CDR3 DNA follows: TGTGCCAGCAGCCACCTCGGACAGGGGGTGAACGAGCAGTACTTC. Protein: CASSHLGQGVNEQYF.

This clonotype was observed at least ten times. The CDR3 region has the DNA TGTGCCTGGAGGACCAACAGGGGGCGGGAGTCACCCCTCCACTTT. Its translation: CAWRTNRGRESPLHF. The chain carries TRBV30 and TRBJ1-6, with 9 bases that match TRBD1. Losses at the gene ends were 3 bases for V and 10 bases for J; bases not matched to a gene: 10. Germline V gene data show CDR1 as GTSNPN and CDR2 as SVGIG (reference sequence). CDR3 length: 15 residues.

The V and J genes are TRBV2 and TRBJ2-1, with 11 positions matching TRBD2. Germline loops: CDR1 SNHLY, CDR2 FYNNEI. Trimming cost V 6 bases and J 4 bases; bases outside gene matches: 5. This CDR3 contains 15 residues. This chain's CDR3 is CASRETSGGYNEQFF. The CDR3 DNA follows: TGTGCCAGCAGGGAAACTAGCGGGGGATACAATGAGCAGTTCTTC.

This clonotype was counted between two and nine times. The chain joins TRBV28 to TRBJ2-6; D remains ambiguous. The length of the CDR3 is 13 residues. The germline gives CDR1 MDHEN, CDR2 SYDVKM. V was clipped by 7 bases and J by 4 bases, with 8 bases between them. DNA for the CDR3: TGTGCCAGCAACGTACAGGGGGCCAACGTCCTGACTTTC. This codes for CASNVQGANVLTF.

The chain employs TRBV7-8 and TRBJ2-7, with a weak D call TRBD1 (6 bases). CDR3 size: 16 residues. The V gene lost 1 base and the J gene lost 2 bases, with 15 bases spanning the gap. Germline V CDR1 and CDR2: SGHVS, FQNEAQ. CDR3 sequence reads: CASSLGSGTTTYEQYV. In nucleotides, the CDR3 is TGTGCCAGCAGCTTAGGTTCCGGGACAACCACCTACGAGCAGTACGTC.

This clonotype was recorded many times. This sequence joins TRBV20-1 and TRBJ2-1; the D is unclear. Trimming stripped 1 base from V and 8 bases from J, with 15 bases between. The CDR3 spans 14 residues. Per germline, CDR1 DFQATT and CDR2 SNEGSKA (reference sequence). The CDR3 protein is CSARGVGFYDEQFF. The CDR3 nucleotides read TGCAGTGCTAGAGGAGTGGGATTTTACGATGAGCAGTTCTTC.

The rearrangement links TRBV4-1 to TRBJ1-5, with D possibly TRBD1 on 5 matching bases. CDR3 length: 17 amino acids. Per the germline V gene, CDR1 is MGHRA and CDR2 is YSYEKL. V was trimmed by 1 base and J by 0 bases, leaving 13 bases between them. The DNA of the CDR3 is TGCGCCAGCAGCCAAGTTATCGGACAATATAGCAATCAGCCCCAGCATTTT. Its translation: CASSQVIGQYSNQPQHF.

There are many counts of this clonotype. The gene calls are TRBV7-9 and TRBJ1-5; D is perhaps TRBD1 (5 bases). This CDR3 spans 12 amino acids. The ends were cut back, 1 base at V and 9 bases at J, with 7 bases in the middle. Germline V gene lookup returns CDR1 SEHNR and CDR2 FQNEAQ (reference sequence). In nucleotides, the CDR3 is TGTGCCAGCAGCTTAGTTGGGGGGCCCCAGCATTTT. It yields the protein CASSLVGGPQHF.

This chain joins TRBV28 and TRBJ2-7; 13 bases agree with TRBD2. The CDR3 totals 16 residues. Germline CDR1 MDHEN, CDR2 SYDVKM. J lost 0 bases, V lost 5 bases, and 4 bases had no gene match. In DNA, the CDR3 is TGTGCCAGCAGTCCCCGGACTAGCGGGAGCTCCTACGAGCAGTACTTC. Its protein product is CASSPRTSGSSYEQYF.

This clonotype was detected many times. The chain joins TRBV11-2 to TRBJ2-5, with D possibly being TRBD2 (6 bases). The CDR3 is 15 amino acids. V was pared by 1 base and J by 5 bases, with 14 bases between. CDR1 and CDR2 (germline): SGHAT, FQNNGV. The DNA of the CDR3 is TGTGCCAGCAGCTTAGTGGGCGGGACGGGTGAGACCCAGTACTTC. Translated, it gives CASSLVGGTGETQYF.

This clonotype was picked up many times. V gene TRBV6-1 combines with J gene TRBJ2-1; D is unclear. The germline V gene has CDR1 MNHNS and CDR2 SASEGT. V dropped 7 bases and J dropped 6 bases, with 28 bases sitting between them. The CDR3 is 18 residues long. The CDR3 nucleotides read TGTGCCAGCACTAAATCCGGCATCCGGGCCTCACACCGCAATGAGCAGTTCTTC. Translating it yields CASTKSGIRASHRNEQFF.

The chain combines TRBV20-1 with TRBJ1-4, with a weak D call TRBD1 (6 bases). The germline V gene encodes CDR1 DFQATT and CDR2 SNEGSKA (reference sequence). The CDR3 loop spans 17 amino acids. Trimming removed 4 bases at V and 2 bases at J, with 20 bases between. CDR3 sequence reads: CSAILTAGAVTNEKLFF. CDR3 sequence (DNA): TGCAGTGCTATTCTGACGGCAGGGGCAGTCACTAATGAAAAACTGTTTTTT.

This clonotype was recorded a few times. The V gene is TRBV28, the J gene TRBJ1-2, with D possibly TRBD1 on 6 matching bases. V dropped 6 bases and J dropped 8 bases, with 25 bases sitting between them. CDR1 MDHEN and CDR2 SYDVKM come from the germline V gene. The CDR3 is 16 residues long. The CDR3 nucleotides are TGTGCCAGCAGCGGAGACACACCCCGGACAGCTAGCGGCTACACCTTC. It is translated as CASSGDTPRTASGYTF.

The sample holds many counts of this clonotype. This chain uses TRBV6-2 or TRBV6-3 with TRBJ2-1; 12 positions match TRBD2. There are 16 residues in the CDR3. V dropped 7 bases and J dropped 8; count of bases not matched to a gene: 12. CDR1 MNHEY and CDR2 SVGEGT come from the germline V gene. Here the CDR3 DNA reads TGTGCCAGCACCATTCAACTAGCGGGAGGTCTCCATGAGCAGTTCTTC. Amino acid sequence: CASTIQLAGGLHEQFF.

CDR3 protein: CASAGQGDSPLHF. The DNA for the CDR3 is TGTGCCAGCGCGGGACAGGGAGATTCACCCCTCCACTTT. The chain carries TRBV2 and TRBJ1-6; 9 bases match TRBD1. CDR3 length equals 13 residues. J was trimmed by 8 bases and V by 8 bases; bases with no gene match: 4. The germline CDR1 and CDR2 sequences are SNHLY and FYNNEI. The full variable domain, completed using reference TRBV2 and TRBJ1-6, is EPEVTQTPSHQVTQMGQEVILRCVPISNHLYFYWYRQILGQKVEFLVSFYNNEISEKSEIFDDQFSVERPDGSNFTLKIRSTKLEDSAMYFCASAGQGDSPLHFGNGTRLTVT.